This T cell receptor beta chain is from a study of Ad26.COV2.S vaccination and SARS-CoV-2 variants. Overall study: Donor was in the COV1001 Ad26.COV2.S trial arm.

This CDR3 spans 14 amino acids. Per the germline V gene, CDR1 is SGHRS and CDR2 is YFSETQ. V lost 4 bases and J 5 bases, leaving 15 bases between the germline ends. General study results and limits: Substantial post-vaccination breadth of spike-specific CD8+ and CD4+ T cell responses was reported.

Described treatment: over 15 received Ad26.COV2.S at low or high dose, single or two shots; roughly 5 received placebo; per-sample allocation not given. Day 63 following the first vaccine or placebo injection was when the samples were taken. Adults aged 18-55 years in Boston included the donor. As to this clone: Its cognate antigen is unknown.

Data came from immunoSEQ multiplex PCR; TCRdb stores just in-frame clones and leaves some out. The sample yields about 350,000 clones, about 85% seen once. This clonotype originated in a person aged 18-65 years who received the Ad26.COV2.S COVID-19 vaccine or a placebo. The specimen comprised peripheral blood, sampled in a trial of Ad26.COV2.S vaccine versus placebo. The chain couples TRBV5-1 to TRBJ2-5; D is unclear. The CDR3 loop is CASSINTGSETQYF. CDR3 DNA: TGCGCCAGCAGCATAAACACGGGCTCCGAGACCCAGTACTTC.